This T cell receptor (beta chain) was identified in a study of shared clonotypes between healthy human individuals. For the study at large: Each donor contributed plates that comprised three CD4 naive, three CD4 memory, two CD8 naive and one CD8 memory.

The assay was immunoSEQ multiplex PCR, and TCRdb's table has in-frame clones only and misses some. The table lists about 1 million clones, around 76% of them singletons. The CDR3 has 13 amino acids. V dropped 4 bases and J dropped 2 bases, with 9 bases sitting between them. CDR1 KGHSH and CDR2 LQKENI come from the germline V gene. The chain has TRBV18 and TRBJ2-7; D ambiguous. The sample was memory CD4+ T cells sorted from blood. The subset is: CD45RA-negative fraction. This TCR was recovered from a young man in good health. CDR3 sequence: CASSRDWTYEQYF. For the CDR3, the DNA is TGTGCCAGCTCACGAGACTGGACCTACGAGCAGTACTTC.